Following are 2 T cell receptor beta chains from one sample sequenced in a study of neurological immune-mediated disorders. TCRdb re-derived calls from the 5' RACE reads in MiXCR, one entry per CDR3 protein. The table has about 14,000 distinct CDR3 sequences, roughly 13% seen once; the top ten hold roughly 41%. Sequencing input: CD8+ T cells from blood. The source of these receptors is a female donor with HTLV-1-associated myelopathy (HAM/TSP).

The chain recombines TRBV7-2 with TRBJ2-7; the match to TRBD1 covers 7 bases. V dropped 4 bases and J dropped 0; count of bases not matched to a gene: 3. Germline CDR1 reads SGHTA; CDR2 reads FQGNSA. CDR3 length: 14 residues. The CDR3 reads CASSYGTASYEQYF. In nucleotides, the CDR3 is TGTGCCAGCAGCTATGGGACAGCCTCCTACGAGCAGTACTTC.

V gene TRBV6-6 combines with J gene TRBJ2-7; 10 nucleotides agree with TRBD2. The germline CDR1 and CDR2 sequences are MNHNY and SVGAGI (reference sequence). Germline trimming cut 0 bases from V and 3 bases from J; bases unmatched to any gene: 2. The CDR3 length is 15 residues. CDR3 DNA sequence: TGTGCCAGCAGTTACTCAGCTAGCGGGAGCTACGAGCAGTACTTC. This gives the protein CASSYSASGSYEQYF.